Shown below are 15 T cell receptor beta chains from a single sample sequenced in a study of T cell responses to AZD1222 COVID-19 vaccine. TCRdb's copy holds only in-frame clones and misses some; the assay was immunoSEQ multiplex PCR. The top ten clones hold approximately 1.6% of a sample with 150,000 to 200,000 clones, about 89% of them seen once. The specimen comprised peripheral blood, sampled 28 days after the second AZD1222 dose. Receptor source: an adult who received the AZD1222 COVID-19 vaccine.

This rearrangement joins TRBV11-2 to TRBJ1-4; D not certain. Germline CDR1 SGHAT, CDR2 FQNNGV. The CDR3 sequence is 14 residues long. With 1 base removed from V and 8 bases from J, the gap between germline ends came to 11 bases. The CDR3 is CASSLAVQDEKLFF. CDR3 nucleotide sequence: TGTGCCAGCAGCTTAGCTGTTCAAGACGAAAAACTGTTTTTT.

The chain has TRBV7-2 and TRBJ1-6; D unresolved. The CDR3 is 16 amino acids. Germline CDR1 SGHTA, CDR2 FQGNSA. V was shortened by 0 bases and J by 10 bases, with 16 bases between the two germline ends. The DNA for the CDR3 is TGTGCCAGCAGCTTAGCGGTGGGAGGCCGTACGTCACCCCTCCACTTT. Translated, it gives CASSLAVGGRTSPLHF.

The chain uses TRBV7-2 and TRBJ2-1, with 7 bases fitting TRBD2. Germline-derived CDR1 and CDR2 are SGHTA and FQGNSA. Unmatched junction bases numbered 3, after V lost 2 bases and J lost 8 bases. The CDR3 length is 13 residues. The CDR3: CASSLQGGDEQFF. CDR3 bases: TGTGCCAGCAGCTTACAGGGAGGGGATGAGCAGTTCTTC.

The rearrangement links TRBV9 to TRBJ2-3; no clear D. Germline V CDR1 and CDR2: SGDLS, YYNGEE. Trimming left V 0 bases short and J 4 bases short, with 15 bases between. The CDR3 loop spans 16 amino acids. CDR3 nucleotides: TGTGCCAGCAGCGTAGCTACTATGGCGGCGGCAGATACGCAGTATTTT. This sequence encodes CASSVATMAAADTQYF.

The chain carries TRBV5-1 and TRBJ2-7, with 8 bases matching TRBD1. V lost 2 bases, J lost 7 bases, and 11 bases stayed unmatched. The germline V gene encodes CDR1 SGHRS and CDR2 YFSETQ. This CDR3 contains 15 residues. CDR3 sequence: CASSFLGQVSGEQYF. CDR3 nucleotide sequence: TGCGCCAGCAGCTTTCTGGGACAGGTCTCGGGGGAGCAGTACTTC.

The chain carries TRBV3-1 (or the pseudogene TRBV3-2) and TRBJ1-4; no clear D gene. Germline values: CDR1 LGHDT, CDR2 YNNKEL (reference sequence). There are 17 residues in the CDR3. V was clipped by 1 base and J by 0 bases, with 12 bases between them. CDR3 bases: TGTGCCAGCAGCCAAGTCCCCACAGCCTCAACTAATGAAAAACTGTTTTTT. It translates to CASSQVPTASTNEKLFF.

This rearrangement joins TRBV7-2 to TRBJ1-1; weak D call: TRBD1 (6 bases). Trimming pared 2 bases from V and 6 bases from J, leaving 13 bases between. Germline V lookup: CDR1 SGHTA, CDR2 FQGNSA. This CDR3 comprises 14 residues. The CDR3 DNA sequence: TGTGCCAGCAGCTTATCTGGGGGGGCCTCTGAAGCTTTCTTT. Protein product: CASSLSGGASEAFF. Full variable domain (outside the CDR3, taken from reference TRBV7-2 and TRBJ1-1): GAGVSQSPSNKVTEKGKDVELRCDPISGHTALYWYRQSLGQGLEFLIYFQGNSAPDKSGLPSDRFSAERTGGSVSTLTIQRTQQEDSAVYLCASSLSGGASEAFFGQGTRLTVV.

CDR3 DNA: TGTGCCAGCTCACCAAAACTGGACACAGAAAACACTGAAGCTTTCTTT. Residues: CASSPKLDTENTEAFF. The rearrangement links TRBV18 to TRBJ1-1, with a weak D call TRBD1 (5 bases). V dropped 2 bases and J dropped 2 bases, with 15 bases sitting between them. The CDR3 has 16 residues. The germline V gene encodes CDR1 KGHSH and CDR2 LQKENI.

This clone was recorded once. The chain couples TRBV6-1 to TRBJ1-4; unclear D gene. Germline V gene sequence: CDR1 MNHNS, CDR2 SASEGT. V lost 4 bases, J lost 0 bases, and 12 bases lay in between. CDR3 size: 16 residues. The CDR3 is CASSAFLYATNEKLFF. The CDR3 nucleotides read TGTGCCAGCAGTGCCTTCCTATACGCAACTAATGAAAAACTGTTTTTT.

The CDR3 is CASSDQGVGGYTF. The CDR3 DNA sequence: TGTGCCAGCAGTGACCAGGGGGTAGGTGGCTACACCTTC. The chain links TRBV2 to TRBJ1-2; 7 nucleotides align to TRBD1. Trimming at V came to 3 bases and at J to 7 bases, leaving 5 bases not matched to a gene. CDR3 size: 13 residues. Germline loops: CDR1 SNHLY, CDR2 FYNNEI.

Concerning this clone itself: Other DNA sequences in the same sample also yield this CDR3. J is TRBJ2-6 and V is TRBV5-1; maybe TRBD1 (6 bases). The CDR3 is made up of 16 amino acids. The V and J ends lost 4 bases and 1 base respectively, with 12 bases between them. Germline CDR1 and CDR2: SGHRS and YFSETQ. CDR3 DNA sequence: TGCGCCAGCAGCCTGGACGGACAGTCTGGGGCCAACGTCCTGACTTTC. It codes for CASSLDGQSGANVLTF.

CDR3 sequence (DNA): TGTGCCAGCAGCTCCCAACAGGGACGGGCTGGAAACACCATATATTTT. Its translation is CASSSQQGRAGNTIYF. This rearrangement joins TRBV5-6 to TRBJ1-3, with D perhaps matching TRBD1 (6 bases). Trimming pared 3 bases from V and 2 bases from J, leaving 15 bases between. Germline CDR1 reads SGHDT; CDR2 reads YYEEEE. The CDR3 covers 16 residues.

A single count supports this clone. The chain employs TRBV4-1 and TRBJ2-7; D perhaps matches TRBD2 (6 bases). With 0 bases removed from V and 6 bases from J, the gap between germline ends came to 24 bases. Germline V gives CDR1 MGHRA, CDR2 YSYEKL. The CDR3 extends over 18 amino acids. The CDR3 DNA reads as TGCGCCAGCAGCCAAGAAAGTGTGGGGCTAGCCGGGGAGGCCGAGCAGTACTTC. This sequence encodes CASSQESVGLAGEAEQYF.

The chain joins TRBV25-1 to TRBJ2-5; D not certain. The ends were cut back, 0 bases at V and 2 bases at J, with 10 bases in the middle. Germline values: CDR1 MGHDK, CDR2 SYGVNS. The CDR3 runs 15 residues. The CDR3: CASSEYRTAQETQYF. The CDR3 bases are TGTGCCAGCAGTGAATATCGAACTGCTCAAGAGACCCAGTACTTC. Full variable domain (missing parts from reference TRBV25-1 and TRBJ2-5): EADIYQTPRYLVIGTGKKITLECSQTMGHDKMYWYQQDPGMELHLIHYSYGVNSTEKGDLSSESTVSRIRTEHFPLTLESARPSHTSQYLCASSEYRTAQETQYFGPGTRLLVL.

In its sample, this clone was seen once. The rearrangement uses TRBV27 and TRBJ1-6, with TRBD1 identical over 8 bases. The V segment lost 1 base and the J segment 0 bases; nucleotides outside the gene matches: 11. The CDR3 runs 20 residues. Germline V gene sequence: CDR1 MNHEY, CDR2 SMNVEV (reference sequence). The CDR3 region has the DNA TGTGCCAGCAGTTTATTCTCGCCAACAGGGGGGAGCTCCTATAATTCACCCCTCCACTTT. Its protein is CASSLFSPTGGSSYNSPLHF.